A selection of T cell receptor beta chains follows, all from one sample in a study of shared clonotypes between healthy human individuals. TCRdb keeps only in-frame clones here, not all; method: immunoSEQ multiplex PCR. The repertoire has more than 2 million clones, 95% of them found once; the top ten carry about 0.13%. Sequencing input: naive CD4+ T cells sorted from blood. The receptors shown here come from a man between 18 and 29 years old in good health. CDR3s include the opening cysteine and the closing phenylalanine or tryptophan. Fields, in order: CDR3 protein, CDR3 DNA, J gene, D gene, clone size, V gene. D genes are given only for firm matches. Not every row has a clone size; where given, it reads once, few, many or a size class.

CDR3aa: CASSSGTPVDTQYF; CDR3nt: TGCGCCAGCAGCTCCGGGACCCCCGTAGATACGCAGTATTTT; j_gene: TRBJ2-3; d_gene: .; abundance: .; v_gene: TRBV5-1
CDR3aa: CASSLDPGGYEQYF; CDR3nt: TGTGCCAGCAGCTTGGACCCAGGGGGCTACGAGCAGTACTTC; j_gene: TRBJ2-7; d_gene: TRBD1; abundance: .; v_gene: TRBV5-4
CDR3aa: CASSLVEIAGGYTF; CDR3nt: TGTGCCAGCAGCTTAGTCGAAATTGCGGGGGGCTACACCTTC; j_gene: TRBJ1-2; d_gene: .; abundance: .; v_gene: TRBV7-8
CDR3aa: CASSWRGETQYF; CDR3nt: TGTGCCAGCAGCTGGAGGGGAGAGACCCAGTACTTC; j_gene: TRBJ2-5; d_gene: .; abundance: .; v_gene: TRBV25-1
CDR3aa: CASSQRHGDYEQYF; CDR3nt: TGCGCCAGCAGCCAGAGGCATGGGGACTACGAGCAGTACTTC; j_gene: TRBJ2-7; d_gene: .; abundance: .; v_gene: TRBV4-1
CDR3aa: CAHGTVLTNTEAFF; CDR3nt: TGTGCCCATGGGACGGTCCTCACGAACACTGAAGCTTTCTTT; j_gene: TRBJ1-1; d_gene: .; abundance: .; v_gene: TRBV6-1
CDR3aa: CASSQDPSTGAGKLFF; CDR3nt: TGCGCCAGCAGCCAAGATCCTTCGACAGGGGCGGGAAAACTGTTTTTT; j_gene: TRBJ1-4; d_gene: TRBD1; abundance: .; v_gene: TRBV4-1
CDR3aa: CASSDLTTGELFF; CDR3nt: TGTGCCAGCAGTGACCTCACCACCGGGGAGCTGTTTTTT; j_gene: TRBJ2-2; d_gene: .; abundance: .; v_gene: TRBV6-4
CDR3aa: CASSRLAGEGQETQYF; CDR3nt: TGCGCCAGCAGCCGACTAGCGGGTGAAGGACAAGAGACCCAGTACTTC; j_gene: TRBJ2-5; d_gene: TRBD2; abundance: .; v_gene: TRBV5-1
CDR3aa: CASTKAESQPQHF; CDR3nt: TGTGCCAGCACCAAAGCGGAAAGTCAGCCCCAGCATTTT; j_gene: TRBJ1-5; d_gene: .; abundance: .; v_gene: TRBV6-1
CDR3aa: CAWSMGLRNQPQHF; CDR3nt: TGTGCCTGGAGTATGGGATTACGGAATCAGCCCCAGCATTTT; j_gene: TRBJ1-5; d_gene: .; abundance: .; v_gene: TRBV30
CDR3aa: CASSDGLGGGLSYEQYF; CDR3nt: TGCGCCAGCAGTGACGGTTTGGGAGGGGGCCTTTCCTACGAGCAGTACTTC; j_gene: TRBJ2-7; d_gene: .; abundance: .; v_gene: TRBV10-2
CDR3aa: CSVDSTGGQVNTEAFF; CDR3nt: TGCAGCGTTGATAGTACGGGGGGACAAGTGAACACTGAAGCTTTCTTT; j_gene: TRBJ1-1; d_gene: .; abundance: .; v_gene: TRBV29-1
CDR3aa: CASSPRDAGSGTQYF; CDR3nt: TGCGCCAGCAGTCCCCGGGACGCTGGGAGCGGTACGCAGTATTTT; j_gene: TRBJ2-3; d_gene: .; abundance: .; v_gene: TRBV10-2
CDR3aa: CASSEFLGGSGGYTF; CDR3nt: TGTGCCAGCAGTGAGTTTCTTGGGGGTTCAGGAGGCTACACCTTC; j_gene: TRBJ1-2; d_gene: .; abundance: .; v_gene: TRBV2
CDR3aa: CASSQDRDQPQHF; CDR3nt: TGCGCCAGCAGCCAAGACAGAGATCAGCCCCAGCATTTT; j_gene: TRBJ1-5; d_gene: .; abundance: few; v_gene: TRBV4-3
CDR3aa: CASSLYRGLAGGTDTQYF; CDR3nt: TGTGCCAGCAGCTTATATCGGGGACTAGCGGGGGGTACTGATACGCAGTATTTT; j_gene: TRBJ2-3; d_gene: TRBD2; abundance: .; v_gene: TRBV11-2
CDR3aa: CASSGYTFEQYF; CDR3nt: TGCGCCAGCAGTGGGTACACTTTCGAGCAGTACTTC; j_gene: TRBJ2-7; d_gene: .; abundance: .; v_gene: TRBV5-1
CDR3aa: CASSEARGWGYEQYF; CDR3nt: TGTGCCAGCAGTGAAGCGAGGGGATGGGGGTACGAGCAGTACTTC; j_gene: TRBJ2-7; d_gene: .; abundance: few; v_gene: TRBV6-1
CDR3aa: CASSRDNEQFF; CDR3nt: TGTGCCAGCAGCCGGGACAATGAGCAGTTCTTC; j_gene: TRBJ2-1; d_gene: .; abundance: .; v_gene: TRBV7-2
CDR3aa: CASRSGRNQPQHF; CDR3nt: TGTGCCAGCAGATCAGGGCGCAATCAGCCCCAGCATTTT; j_gene: TRBJ1-5; d_gene: .; abundance: .; v_gene: TRBV6-5
CDR3aa: CASSPGLAVHTDTQYF; CDR3nt: TGTGCCAGCAGTCCGGGACTAGCAGTACACACAGATACGCAGTATTTT; j_gene: TRBJ2-3; d_gene: TRBD2; abundance: .; v_gene: TRBV27
CDR3aa: CASRTGDLNTEAFF; CDR3nt: TGTGCCAGCAGAACAGGGGACCTGAACACTGAAGCTTTCTTT; j_gene: TRBJ1-1; d_gene: TRBD1; abundance: .; v_gene: TRBV6-6
CDR3aa: CATRRAEKLFF; CDR3nt: TGTGCCACTCGCAGGGCTGAAAAACTGTTTTTT; j_gene: TRBJ1-4; d_gene: .; abundance: .; v_gene: TRBV6-5
CDR3aa: CASSYGGNDEKLFF; CDR3nt: TGTGCCAGCAGTTACGGGGGGAACGATGAAAAACTGTTTTTT; j_gene: TRBJ1-4; d_gene: .; abundance: .; v_gene: TRBV6-6
CDR3aa: CASSFDRENIQYF; CDR3nt: TGTGCCAGCAGCTTTGACAGGGAAAACATTCAGTACTTC; j_gene: TRBJ2-4; d_gene: TRBD1; abundance: .; v_gene: TRBV11-2
CDR3aa: CASSLVGQTNEKLFF; CDR3nt: TGCGCCAGCAGCTTGGTTGGGCAAACTAATGAAAAACTGTTTTTT; j_gene: TRBJ1-4; d_gene: .; abundance: .; v_gene: TRBV5-1
CDR3aa: CASSITYGYTF; CDR3nt: TGTGCCAGTAGTATCACGTATGGCTACACCTTC; j_gene: TRBJ1-2; d_gene: .; abundance: .; v_gene: TRBV19
CDR3aa: CSVEGRNTEAFF; CDR3nt: TGCAGCGTTGAGGGACGGAACACTGAAGCTTTCTTT; j_gene: TRBJ1-1; d_gene: .; abundance: once; v_gene: TRBV29-1
CDR3aa: CASSFRSGGTDTQYF; CDR3nt: TGTGCCAGCAGTTTTCGGTCCGGGGGGACAGATACGCAGTATTTT; j_gene: TRBJ2-3; d_gene: TRBD2; abundance: .; v_gene: TRBV6-1
CDR3aa: CASSPQGTTRNEQFF; CDR3nt: TGTGCCAGCAGTCCACAGGGGACTACCCGTAATGAGCAGTTCTTC; j_gene: TRBJ2-1; d_gene: .; abundance: .; v_gene: TRBV27
CDR3aa: CASSGGDKEKGYTF; CDR3nt: TGTGCCAGCAGCGGGGGCGACAAAGAAAAAGGCTACACCTTC; j_gene: TRBJ1-2; d_gene: .; abundance: once; v_gene: TRBV4-2
CDR3aa: CATSNPGPPGHEQFF; CDR3nt: TGTGCCACCAGCAACCCGGGACCCCCAGGACATGAGCAGTTCTTC; j_gene: TRBJ2-1; d_gene: .; abundance: .; v_gene: TRBV15
CDR3aa: CASSDRGPYSNQPQHF; CDR3nt: TGCGCCAGCAGTGACAGGGGGCCGTATAGCAATCAGCCCCAGCATTTT; j_gene: TRBJ1-5; d_gene: TRBD1; abundance: .; v_gene: TRBV10-2
CDR3aa: CASSSLGATNEKLFF; CDR3nt: TGTGCCAGCAGTTCTCTTGGAGCAACTAATGAAAAACTGTTTTTT; j_gene: TRBJ1-4; d_gene: .; abundance: .; v_gene: TRBV27
CDR3aa: CASSYPRTGAWVYGYTF; CDR3nt: TGTGCCAGCAGTTACCCCCGGACAGGGGCTTGGGTCTATGGCTACACCTTC; j_gene: TRBJ1-2; d_gene: TRBD1; abundance: .; v_gene: TRBV28
CDR3aa: CASSVQGLSNQPQHF; CDR3nt: TGTGCCAGCAGTGTACAGGGGCTTAGCAATCAGCCCCAGCATTTT; j_gene: TRBJ1-5; d_gene: TRBD1; abundance: .; v_gene: TRBV6-1
CDR3aa: CASSLGQGGTNEKLFF; CDR3nt: TGCGCCAGCAGTCTCGGACAGGGAGGAACTAATGAAAAACTGTTTTTT; j_gene: TRBJ1-4; d_gene: TRBD1; abundance: .; v_gene: TRBV4-3
CDR3aa: CASSQSRIETQYF; CDR3nt: TGCGCCAGCAGCCAGTCTAGGATCGAGACCCAGTACTTC; j_gene: TRBJ2-5; d_gene: .; abundance: .; v_gene: TRBV4-1
CDR3aa: CASRLQGGSSGNTIYF; CDR3nt: TGTGCCAGCAGATTACAGGGTGGGTCATCTGGAAACACCATATATTTT; j_gene: TRBJ1-3; d_gene: .; abundance: .; v_gene: TRBV27
CDR3aa: CAISEGGNEQYF; CDR3nt: TGTGCCATCAGTGAAGGAGGGAACGAGCAGTACTTC; j_gene: TRBJ2-7; d_gene: .; abundance: .; v_gene: TRBV10-3
CDR3aa: CASSLMGQGNEKLFF; CDR3nt: TGCGCCAGCAGCTTGATGGGACAGGGGAATGAAAAACTGTTTTTT; j_gene: TRBJ1-4; d_gene: TRBD1; abundance: .; v_gene: TRBV5-1